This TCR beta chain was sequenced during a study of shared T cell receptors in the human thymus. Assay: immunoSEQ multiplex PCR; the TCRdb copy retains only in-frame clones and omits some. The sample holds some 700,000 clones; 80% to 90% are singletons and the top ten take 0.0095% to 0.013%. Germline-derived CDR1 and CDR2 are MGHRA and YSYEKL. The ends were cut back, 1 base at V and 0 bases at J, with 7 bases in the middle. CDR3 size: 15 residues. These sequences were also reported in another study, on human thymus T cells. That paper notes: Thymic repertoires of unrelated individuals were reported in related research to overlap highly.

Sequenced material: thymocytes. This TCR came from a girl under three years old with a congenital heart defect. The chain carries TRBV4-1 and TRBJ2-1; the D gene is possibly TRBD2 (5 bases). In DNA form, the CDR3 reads TGCGCCAGCAGCCAAGGGGAGCCCTCCTACAATGAGCAGTTCTTC. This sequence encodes CASSQGEPSYNEQFF.